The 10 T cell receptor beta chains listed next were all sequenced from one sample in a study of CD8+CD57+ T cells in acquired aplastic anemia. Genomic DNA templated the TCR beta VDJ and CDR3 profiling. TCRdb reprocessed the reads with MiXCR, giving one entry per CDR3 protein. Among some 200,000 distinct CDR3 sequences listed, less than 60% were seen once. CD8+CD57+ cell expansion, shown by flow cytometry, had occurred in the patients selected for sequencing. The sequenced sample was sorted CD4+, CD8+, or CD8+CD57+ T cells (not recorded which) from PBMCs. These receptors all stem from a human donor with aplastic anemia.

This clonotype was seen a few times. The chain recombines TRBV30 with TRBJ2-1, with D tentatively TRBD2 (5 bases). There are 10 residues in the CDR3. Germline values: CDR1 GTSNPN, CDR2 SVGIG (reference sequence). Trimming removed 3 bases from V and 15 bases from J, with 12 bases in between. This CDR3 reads CAWRSPGLFF. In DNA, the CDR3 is TGTGCCTGGAGATCGCCGGGGTTGTTCTTC. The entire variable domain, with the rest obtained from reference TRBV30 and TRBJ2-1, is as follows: SQTIHQWPATLVQPVGSPLSLECTVEGTSNPNLYWYRQAAGRGLQLLFYSVGIGQISSEVPQNLSASRPQDRQFILSSKKLLLSDSGFYLCAWRSPGLFFGPGTRLTVL.

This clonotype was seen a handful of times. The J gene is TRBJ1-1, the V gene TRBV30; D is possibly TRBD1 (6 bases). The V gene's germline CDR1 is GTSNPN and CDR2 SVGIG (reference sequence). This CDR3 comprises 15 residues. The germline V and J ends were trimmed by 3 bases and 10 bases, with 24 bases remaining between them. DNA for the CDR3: TGTGCCTGGAGCGAATACCACAATCCAGGGGTTAGAGCTTTCTTT. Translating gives CAWSEYHNPGVRAFF.

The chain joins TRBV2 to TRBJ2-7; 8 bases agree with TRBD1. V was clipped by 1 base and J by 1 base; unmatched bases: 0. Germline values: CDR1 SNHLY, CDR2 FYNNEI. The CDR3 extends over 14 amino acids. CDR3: CASSEGDRSYEQYF. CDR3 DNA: TGTGCCAGCAGTGAAGGGGACAGGTCCTACGAGCAGTACTTC.

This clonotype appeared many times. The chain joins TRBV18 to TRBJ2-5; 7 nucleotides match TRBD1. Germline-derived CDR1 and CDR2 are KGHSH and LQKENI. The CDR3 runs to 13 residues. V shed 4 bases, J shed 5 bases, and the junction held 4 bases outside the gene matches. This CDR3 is CASSLLGGETQYF. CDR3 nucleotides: TGTGCCAGCTCACTCCTAGGGGGCGAGACCCAGTACTTC.

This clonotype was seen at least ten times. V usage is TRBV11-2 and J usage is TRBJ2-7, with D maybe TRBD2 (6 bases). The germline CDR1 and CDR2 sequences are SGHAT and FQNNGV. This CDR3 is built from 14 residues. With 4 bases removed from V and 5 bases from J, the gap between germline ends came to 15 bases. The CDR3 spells CASSSPGLRDEQYF. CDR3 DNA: TGTGCCAGCAGCTCACCGGGACTCCGGGACGAGCAGTACTTC.

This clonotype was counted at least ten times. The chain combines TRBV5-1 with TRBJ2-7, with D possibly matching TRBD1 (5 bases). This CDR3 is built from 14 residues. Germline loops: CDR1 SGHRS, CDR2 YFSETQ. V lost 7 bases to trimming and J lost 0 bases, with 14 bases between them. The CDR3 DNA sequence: TGCGCCAGCTTTACAGGTTTAGGCTCCTACGAGCAGTACTTC. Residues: CASFTGLGSYEQYF.

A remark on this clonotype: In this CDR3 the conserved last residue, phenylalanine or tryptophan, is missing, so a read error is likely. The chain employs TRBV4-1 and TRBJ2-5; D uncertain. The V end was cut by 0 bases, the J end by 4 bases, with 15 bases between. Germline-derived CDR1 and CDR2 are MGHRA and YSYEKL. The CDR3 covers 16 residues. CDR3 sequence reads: CASSQDGHGGTETQYL. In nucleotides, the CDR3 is TGCGCCAGCAGCCAAGATGGGCACGGCGGTACAGAGACCCAGTACCTC.

CDR3 sequence reads: CATSRDEGRGAFF. The CDR3 DNA sequence: TGTGCCACCAGCAGAGATGAGGGGCGTGGAGCTTTCTTT. V is TRBV15 and J is TRBJ1-1; possible D gene TRBD1, 5 bases. The CDR3 is 13 amino acids. V was pared by 0 bases and J by 10 bases, with 12 bases between. Germline V gives CDR1 LNHNV, CDR2 YYDKDF (reference sequence).

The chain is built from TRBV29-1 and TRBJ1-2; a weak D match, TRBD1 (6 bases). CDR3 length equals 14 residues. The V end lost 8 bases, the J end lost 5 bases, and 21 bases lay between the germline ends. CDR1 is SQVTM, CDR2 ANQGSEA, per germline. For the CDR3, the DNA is TGCAGCACAGGACAGCAATTGGGGTCATATGGCTACACCTTC. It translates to CSTGQQLGSYGYTF.

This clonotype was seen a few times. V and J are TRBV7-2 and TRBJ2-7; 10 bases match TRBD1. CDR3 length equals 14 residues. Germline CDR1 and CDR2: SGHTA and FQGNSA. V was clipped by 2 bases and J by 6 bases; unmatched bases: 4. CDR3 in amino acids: CASSLSGTGVEQYF. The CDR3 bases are TGTGCCAGCAGCTTATCCGGGACAGGGGTCGAGCAGTACTTC.